This TCR beta chain was obtained from a study of cytomegalovirus exposure and HLA in healthy donors. Germline lookup yields CDR1 MNHNS and CDR2 SASEGT. The CDR3 totals 11 residues. PCR primers comprised 60 Vbeta and 13 Jbeta primers. The protocol was immunoSEQ multiplex PCR, while the TCRdb copy is restricted to in-frame clones and leaves out a portion. Here the sample spans 150,000 to 200,000 clones, more than 70% being singletons. A single count supports this clone. At one end the junction does not follow the germline gene, possibly because of a read error. Sample: PBMCs. V gene TRBV6-1 combines with J gene TRBJ1-2, with D possibly being TRBD1 (6 bases). This sequence was found in a man between 18 and 29 years old in good health and CMV-seropositive. CDR3: CASRSQGSLIF. CDR3 nucleotides: TGTGCCAGCAGATCCCAGGGGTCCCTCATTTTC.